This is a list of T cell receptor beta chains from one sample in a study of T cells in Graves' hyperthyroidism and ophthalmopathy. TCRdb processed the multiplex PCR reads anew with MiXCR; each CDR3 protein has one entry. The sample has roughly 520,000 distinct CDR3 sequences, roughly a quarter seen once. Input material: blood. Receptor source: a woman aged 25 to 39 with Graves' ophthalmopathy. Each CDR3 is given with its conserved first and last residue. D genes are given only for firm matches. Size is omitted from some rows. Given values are once, few, many or a class for expanded clones.

>TRBV5-1|many|TRBJ2-5|NA
CATRVAIRETQYF
TGCGCCACGAGGGTCGCGATAAGGGAGACCCAGTACTTC
>TRBV6-1|NA|TRBJ1-2|NA
CASSGFRGYTF
TGTGCCAGCAGCGGATTCCGGGGCTACACCTTC
>TRBV11-2|many|TRBJ2-7|NA
CASSLLGGEQYF
TGTGCCAGCAGCTTGTTAGGAGGAGAGCAGTACTTC
>TRBV6-1|few|TRBJ1-2|NA
CASSEALGGDYGYTF
TGTGCCAGCAGTGAAGCATTGGGGGGGGACTATGGCTACACCTTC
>TRBV6-2/TRBV6-3|NA|TRBJ1-1|NA
CASSYSTIFTEAFF
TGTGCCAGCAGTTACTCGACCATATTCACTGAAGCTTTCTTT
>TRBV6-1|many|TRBJ2-7|TRBD1
CASFLGTGGYEQYF
TGTGCCAGCTTTCTCGGGACAGGGGGGTACGAGCAGTACTTC
>TRBV4-3|few|TRBJ2-2|NA
CASSPRIPTGELFF
TGCGCCAGCAGCCCACGGATACCCACCGGGGAGCTGTTTTTT
>TRBV12-3/TRBV12-4|NA|TRBJ1-6|NA
CASSLAGAFYNSPLHF
TGTGCCAGCAGTTTAGCCGGGGCATTCTATAATTCACCCCTCCACTTT
>TRBV6-5|many|TRBJ1-2|NA
CASRKHYGYTF
TGTGCCAGCAGAAAACATTATGGCTACACCTTC
>TRBV7-9|NA|TRBJ2-7|NA
CASRTDGYEQYF
TGTGCCAGCAGAACCGACGGCTACGAGCAGTACTTC
>TRBV7-2|NA|TRBJ2-7|TRBD2
CASSISGSRHEQYF
TGTGCCAGCAGCATTAGCGGGAGTAGGCACGAGCAGTACTTC
>TRBV30|many|TRBJ1-1|TRBD1
CAWSVGTGDPEAFF
TGTGCCTGGAGTGTAGGGACAGGAGACCCTGAAGCTTTCTTT
>TRBV15|many|TRBJ1-5|NA
CATSRDPLQPQHF
TGTGCCACCAGCAGAGATCCACTGCAGCCCCAGCATTTT
>TRBV5-1|NA|TRBJ1-1|TRBD1
CASSSAPGQGENTEAFF
TGCGCCAGCAGCTCAGCTCCGGGACAGGGAGAAAACACTGAAGCTTTCTTT
>TRBV12-3/TRBV12-4|medium-sized|TRBJ1-5|NA
CASSFDQPQHF
TGTGCCAGCAGTTTTGATCAGCCCCAGCATTTT
>TRBV25-1|many|TRBJ2-7|NA
CASSERGADEQYF
TGTGCCAGCAGTGAAAGAGGAGCCGACGAGCAGTACTTC
>TRBV20-1|NA|TRBJ2-5|TRBD1
CSARDIVTGGAGETQYF
TGCAGTGCTAGAGATATTGTGACAGGGGGCGCGGGAGAGACCCAGTACTTC
>TRBV6-5|NA|TRBJ1-1|NA
CASSYSTRGTEAFF
TGTGCCAGCAGTTACTCGACGAGGGGCACTGAAGCTTTCTTT
>TRBV7-3|NA|TRBJ2-2|TRBD2
CASSLGLVSGELFF
TGTGCCAGCAGCTTAGGACTAGTCTCCGGGGAGCTGTTTTTT
>TRBV20-1|NA|TRBJ1-5|NA
CSAVGRVEWHQPQHF
TGCAGTGCTGTCGGACGGGTCGAATGGCATCAGCCCCAGCATTTT
>TRBV28|NA|TRBJ1-5|TRBD1
CASSSDGQGTQPQHF
TGTGCCAGCAGTTCTGATGGACAGGGAACGCAGCCCCAGCATTTT
>TRBV2|NA|TRBJ1-5|NA
CASRASKGNQPQHF
TGTGCCAGCAGAGCCTCGAAGGGCAATCAGCCCCAGCATTTT
>TRBV11-3|NA|TRBJ2-5|NA
CASSSWDTEQETQYF
TGTGCCAGCAGCTCGTGGGACACCGAACAAGAGACCCAGTACTTC
>TRBV12-3/TRBV12-4|few|TRBJ2-7|NA
CASSPQGLRYEQYF
TGTGCCAGCAGCCCCCAGGGGTTACGCTACGAGCAGTACTTC
>TRBV9|many|TRBJ1-2|TRBD1
CASSVGDSYFYGYTF
TGTGCCAGCAGCGTAGGGGACAGTTATTTCTATGGCTACACCTTC
>TRBV12-3/TRBV12-4|many|TRBJ2-7|TRBD1
CASSPYGQENYEQYF
TGTGCCAGCAGTCCTTACGGACAGGAGAATTACGAGCAGTACTTC
>TRBV19|many|TRBJ1-1|NA
CASSISTGTEAFF
TGTGCCAGTAGTATCTCTACGGGCACTGAAGCTTTCTTT
>TRBV28|NA|TRBJ2-5|TRBD2
CASSPTSGGDQETQYF
TGTGCCAGCAGTCCAACTAGCGGGGGGGACCAAGAGACCCAGTACTTC
>TRBV20-1|many|TRBJ1-2|NA
CSARDGDYGYTF
TGCAGTGCTAGAGACGGGGACTATGGCTACACCTTC
>TRBV6-1|NA|TRBJ1-1|NA
CASSEDGADTEAFF
TGTGCCAGCAGTGAAGACGGGGCGGACACTGAAGCTTTCTTT
>TRBV6-1|many|TRBJ2-5|NA
CASSEIGGQETQYF
TGTGCCAGCAGTGAAATTGGGGGCCAAGAGACCCAGTACTTC
>TRBV12-3/TRBV12-4|many|TRBJ1-2|NA
CASSLDGDRSYTF
TGTGCCAGCAGTTTAGACGGGGATCGTAGCTACACCTTC
>TRBV28|many|TRBJ2-7|NA
CASSFGGAAQTYEQYF
TGTGCCAGCAGTTTTGGGGGGGCAGCCCAAACTTACGAGCAGTACTTC
>TRBV28|NA|TRBJ2-7|NA
CASLRDTTSIQQYF
TGTGCCAGCTTGCGGGACACCACTTCTATCCAGCAGTACTTC
>TRBV28|many|TRBJ2-7|TRBD2
CASSSGLAGGNLRGQYF
TGTGCCAGCAGCTCCGGACTAGCGGGGGGTAACCTACGAGGGCAGTACTTC
>TRBV3-1|many|TRBJ2-5|NA
CASSQRRGSETQYF
TGTGCCAGCAGCCAACGCCGGGGCTCAGAGACCCAGTACTTC